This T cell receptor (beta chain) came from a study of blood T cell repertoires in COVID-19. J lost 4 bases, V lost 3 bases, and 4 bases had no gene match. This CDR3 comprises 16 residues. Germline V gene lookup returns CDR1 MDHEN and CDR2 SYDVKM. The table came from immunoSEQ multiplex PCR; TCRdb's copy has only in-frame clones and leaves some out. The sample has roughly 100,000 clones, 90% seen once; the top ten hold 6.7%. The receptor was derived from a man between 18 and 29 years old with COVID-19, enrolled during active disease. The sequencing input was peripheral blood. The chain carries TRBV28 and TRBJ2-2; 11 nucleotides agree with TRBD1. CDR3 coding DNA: TGTGCCAGCAGTTTGGACAGGGGGCTTGTCACCGGGGAGCTGTTTTTT. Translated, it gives CASSLDRGLVTGELFF.